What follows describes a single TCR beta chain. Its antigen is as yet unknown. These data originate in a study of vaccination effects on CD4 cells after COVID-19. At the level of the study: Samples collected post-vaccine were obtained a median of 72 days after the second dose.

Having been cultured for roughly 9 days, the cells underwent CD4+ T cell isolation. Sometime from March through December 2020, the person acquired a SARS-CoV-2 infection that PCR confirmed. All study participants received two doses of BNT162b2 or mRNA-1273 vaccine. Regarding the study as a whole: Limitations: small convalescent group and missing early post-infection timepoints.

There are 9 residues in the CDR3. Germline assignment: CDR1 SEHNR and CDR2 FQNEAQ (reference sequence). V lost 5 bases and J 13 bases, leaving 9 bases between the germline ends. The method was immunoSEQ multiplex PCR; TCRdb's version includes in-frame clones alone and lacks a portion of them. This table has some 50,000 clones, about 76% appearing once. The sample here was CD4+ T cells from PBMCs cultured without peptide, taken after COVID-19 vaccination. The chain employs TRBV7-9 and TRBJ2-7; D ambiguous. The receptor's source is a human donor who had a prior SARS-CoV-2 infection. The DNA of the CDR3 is TGTGCCAGCAGCACCAGACGTTACTTC. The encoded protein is CASSTRRYF.